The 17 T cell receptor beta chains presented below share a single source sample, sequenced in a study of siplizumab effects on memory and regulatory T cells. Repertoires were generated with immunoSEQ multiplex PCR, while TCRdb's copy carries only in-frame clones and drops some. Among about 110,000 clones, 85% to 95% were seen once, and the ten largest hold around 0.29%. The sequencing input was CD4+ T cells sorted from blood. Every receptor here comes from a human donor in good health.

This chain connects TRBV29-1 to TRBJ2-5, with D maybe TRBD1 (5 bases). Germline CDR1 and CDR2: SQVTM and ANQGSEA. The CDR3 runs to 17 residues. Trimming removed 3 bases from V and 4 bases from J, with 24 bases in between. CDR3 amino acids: CSVDRWYRNQGRETQYF. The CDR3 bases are TGCAGCGTTGATCGCTGGTACCGTAATCAGGGTCGAGAGACCCAGTACTTC.

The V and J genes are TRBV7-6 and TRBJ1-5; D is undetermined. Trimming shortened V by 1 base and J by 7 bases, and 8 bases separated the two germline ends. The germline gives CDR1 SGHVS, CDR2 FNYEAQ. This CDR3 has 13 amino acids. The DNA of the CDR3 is TGTGCCAGCAGCTTAGGTTCGTTCCAGCCCCAGCATTTT. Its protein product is CASSLGSFQPQHF.

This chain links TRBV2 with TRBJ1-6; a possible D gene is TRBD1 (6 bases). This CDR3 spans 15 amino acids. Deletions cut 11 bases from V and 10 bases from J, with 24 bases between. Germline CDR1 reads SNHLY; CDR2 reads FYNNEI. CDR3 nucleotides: TGTGCCGCCAGCCGGGGTTTTAAGGGGACATCACCCCTCCACTTT. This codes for CAASRGFKGTSPLHF.

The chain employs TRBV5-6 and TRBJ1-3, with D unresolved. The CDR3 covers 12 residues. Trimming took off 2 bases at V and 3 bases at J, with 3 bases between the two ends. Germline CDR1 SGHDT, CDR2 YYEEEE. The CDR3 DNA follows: TGTGCCAGCAGCTTTATTGGAAACACCATATATTTT. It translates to CASSFIGNTIYF.

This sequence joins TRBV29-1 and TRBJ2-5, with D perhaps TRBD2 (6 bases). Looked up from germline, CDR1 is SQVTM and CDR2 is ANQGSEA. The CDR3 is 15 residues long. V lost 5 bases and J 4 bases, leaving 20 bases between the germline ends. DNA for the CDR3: TGCAGCGTTTTTGGCGGGGTGCCACTAGGAGAGACCCAGTACTTC. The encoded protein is CSVFGGVPLGETQYF.

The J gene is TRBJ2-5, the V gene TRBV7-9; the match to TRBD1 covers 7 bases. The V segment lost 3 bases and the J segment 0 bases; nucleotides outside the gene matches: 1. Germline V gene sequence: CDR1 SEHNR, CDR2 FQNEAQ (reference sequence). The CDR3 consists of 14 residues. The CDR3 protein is CASSLGQYQETQYF. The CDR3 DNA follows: TGTGCCAGCAGCTTGGGACAGTACCAAGAGACCCAGTACTTC.

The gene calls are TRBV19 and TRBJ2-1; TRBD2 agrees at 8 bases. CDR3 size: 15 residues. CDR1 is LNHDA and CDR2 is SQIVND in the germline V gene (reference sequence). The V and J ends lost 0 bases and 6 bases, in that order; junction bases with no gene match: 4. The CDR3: CASSIDRLAGNEQFF. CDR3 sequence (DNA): TGTGCCAGTAGTATAGATCGGCTAGCGGGCAATGAGCAGTTCTTC.

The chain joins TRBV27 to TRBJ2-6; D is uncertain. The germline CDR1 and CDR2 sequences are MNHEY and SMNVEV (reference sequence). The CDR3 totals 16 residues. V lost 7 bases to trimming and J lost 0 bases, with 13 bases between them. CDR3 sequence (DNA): TGTGCCAGCACATTTTTCTTCCCCTCTGGGGCCAACGTCCTGACTTTC. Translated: CASTFFFPSGANVLTF.

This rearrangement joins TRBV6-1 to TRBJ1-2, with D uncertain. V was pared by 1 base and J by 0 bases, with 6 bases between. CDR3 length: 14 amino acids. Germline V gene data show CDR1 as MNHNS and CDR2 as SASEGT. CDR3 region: CASSEGQTNYGYTF. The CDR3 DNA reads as TGTGCCAGCAGTGAAGGGCAGACTAACTATGGCTACACCTTC.

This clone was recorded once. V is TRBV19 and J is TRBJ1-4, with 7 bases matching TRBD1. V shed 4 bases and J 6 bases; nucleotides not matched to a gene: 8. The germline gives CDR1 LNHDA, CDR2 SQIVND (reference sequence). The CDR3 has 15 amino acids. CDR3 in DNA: TGTGCCAGTAGTAAGCAACAGGGGCCCGATGAAAAACTGTTTTTT. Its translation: CASSKQQGPDEKLFF.

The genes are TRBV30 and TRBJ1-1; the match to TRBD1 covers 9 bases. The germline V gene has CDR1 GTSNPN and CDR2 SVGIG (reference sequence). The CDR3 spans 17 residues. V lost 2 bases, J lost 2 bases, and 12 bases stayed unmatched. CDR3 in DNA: TGTGCCTGGAGTATGCCTAGGGGACAGGGAAGAAACACTGAAGCTTTCTTT. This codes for CAWSMPRGQGRNTEAFF.

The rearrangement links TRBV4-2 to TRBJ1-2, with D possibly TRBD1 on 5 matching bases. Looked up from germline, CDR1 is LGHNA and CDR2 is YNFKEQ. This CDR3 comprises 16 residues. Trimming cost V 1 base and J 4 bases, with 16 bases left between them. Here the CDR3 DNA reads TGTGCCAGCAGCCAAGCCTCCCCCGGCGGGACCTATGGCTACACCTTC. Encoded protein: CASSQASPGGTYGYTF.

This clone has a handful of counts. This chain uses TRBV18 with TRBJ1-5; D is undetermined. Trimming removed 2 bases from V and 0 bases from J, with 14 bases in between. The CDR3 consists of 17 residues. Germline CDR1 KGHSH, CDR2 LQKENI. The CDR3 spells CASSPMPGSRSNQPQHF. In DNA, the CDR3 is TGTGCCAGCTCACCAATGCCGGGGAGCCGTAGCAATCAGCCCCAGCATTTT.

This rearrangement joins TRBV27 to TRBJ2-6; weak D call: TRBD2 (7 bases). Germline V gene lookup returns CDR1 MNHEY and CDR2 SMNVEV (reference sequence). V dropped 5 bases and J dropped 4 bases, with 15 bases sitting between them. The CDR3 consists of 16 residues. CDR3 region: CASSARGASGANVLTF. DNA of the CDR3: TGTGCCAGCAGTGCACGGGGGGCCAGCGGGGCCAACGTCCTGACTTTC.

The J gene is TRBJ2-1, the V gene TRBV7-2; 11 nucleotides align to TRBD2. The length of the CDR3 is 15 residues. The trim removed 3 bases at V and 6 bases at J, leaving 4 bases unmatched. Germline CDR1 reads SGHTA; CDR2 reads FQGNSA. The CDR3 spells CASSFGTSGGNEQFF. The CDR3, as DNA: TGTGCCAGCAGCTTCGGGACTAGCGGAGGCAATGAGCAGTTCTTC.

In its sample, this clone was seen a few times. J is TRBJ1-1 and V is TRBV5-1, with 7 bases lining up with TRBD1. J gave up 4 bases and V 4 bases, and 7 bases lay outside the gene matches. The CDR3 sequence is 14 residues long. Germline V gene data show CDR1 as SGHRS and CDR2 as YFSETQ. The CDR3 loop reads CASSGWDRATEAFF. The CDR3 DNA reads TGCGCCAGCAGCGGCTGGGACAGAGCCACTGAAGCTTTCTTT.

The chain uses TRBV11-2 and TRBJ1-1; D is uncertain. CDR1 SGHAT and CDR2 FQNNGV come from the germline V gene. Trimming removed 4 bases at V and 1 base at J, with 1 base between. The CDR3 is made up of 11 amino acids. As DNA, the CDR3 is TGTGCCAGCAGCTGGAACACTGAAGCTTTCTTT. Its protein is CASSWNTEAFF. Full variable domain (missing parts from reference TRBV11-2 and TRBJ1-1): EAGVAQSPRYKIIEKRQSVAFWCNPISGHATLYWYQQILGQGPKLLIQFQNNGVVDDSQLPKDRFSAERLKGVDSTLKIQPAKLEDSAVYLCASSWNTEAFFGQGTRLTVV.